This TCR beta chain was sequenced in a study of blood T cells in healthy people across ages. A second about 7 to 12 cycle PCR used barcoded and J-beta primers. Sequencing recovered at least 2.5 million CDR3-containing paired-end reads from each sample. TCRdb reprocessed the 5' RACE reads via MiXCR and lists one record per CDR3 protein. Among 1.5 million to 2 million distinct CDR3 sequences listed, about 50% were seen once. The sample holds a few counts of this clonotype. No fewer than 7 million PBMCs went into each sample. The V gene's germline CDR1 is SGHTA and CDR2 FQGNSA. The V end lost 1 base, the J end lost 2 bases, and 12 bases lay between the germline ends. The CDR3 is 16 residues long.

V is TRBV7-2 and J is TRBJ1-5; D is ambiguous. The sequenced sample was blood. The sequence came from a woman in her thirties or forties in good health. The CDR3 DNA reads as TGTGCCAGCAGCTTAGTTGGATTTTCAGGCAATCAGCCCCAGCATTTT. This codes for CASSLVGFSGNQPQHF.